This entry describes one T cell receptor beta chain. Germline lookup yields CDR1 LNHDA and CDR2 SQIVND (reference sequence). This CDR3 has 14 residues. V shed 8 bases, J shed 4 bases, and the junction held 10 bases outside the gene matches. This specimen comes from a study of T cells in Graves' hyperthyroidism and ophthalmopathy. RNA transcripts provided the source from which TCR beta CDR3 regions were amplified. The primer set for the first-round RT-PCR of the TCR CDR3 was HTBI. TCRdb re-called the multiplex PCR reads with MiXCR, one entry per CDR3 protein. The repertoire includes about 530,000 distinct CDR3 sequences, about 15% of them detected once, and 17% sits in the top ten.

The sequencing sample was made of blood. V usage is TRBV19 and J usage is TRBJ2-7; 8 nucleotides match TRBD2. This sequence originates from a woman under 30 with Graves' ophthalmopathy. The CDR3 is CASQPGLGRYEQYF. The CDR3, as DNA: TGTGCCAGTCAGCCGGGACTAGGGAGGTACGAGCAGTACTTC.